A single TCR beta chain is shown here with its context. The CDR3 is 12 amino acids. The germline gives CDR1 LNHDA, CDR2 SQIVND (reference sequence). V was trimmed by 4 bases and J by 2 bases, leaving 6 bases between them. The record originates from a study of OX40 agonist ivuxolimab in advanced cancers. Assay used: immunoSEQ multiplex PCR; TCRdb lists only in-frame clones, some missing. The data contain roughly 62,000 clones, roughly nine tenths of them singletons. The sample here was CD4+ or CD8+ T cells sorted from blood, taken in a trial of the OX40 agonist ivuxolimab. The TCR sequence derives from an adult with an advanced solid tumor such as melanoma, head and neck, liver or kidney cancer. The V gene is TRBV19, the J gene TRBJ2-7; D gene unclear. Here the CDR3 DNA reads TGTGCCAGTAGTACAGATACCTACGAGCAGTACTTC. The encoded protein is CASSTDTYEQYF.